These T cell receptor beta chains were read from a single sample in a study of shared clonotypes between healthy human individuals. TCRdb keeps only in-frame clones here, not all; method: immunoSEQ multiplex PCR. The data show over 750,000 clones, about 96% seen once. What was sequenced was naive CD8+ T cells sorted from blood. The origin of the receptors is a man aged 30 to 39 in good health. The CDR3 runs from the conserved cysteine through the conserved F or W. The order of the fields is V gene, J gene, clone size, D gene, CDR3 DNA, CDR3 protein. A D gene is named only where the DNA matches it firmly. Part of the rows lack a size; the others show once, few, many or a class for expanded clones.

v_gene: TRBV7-9
j_gene: TRBJ2-3
abundance: once
d_gene: .
CDR3nt: TGTGCCAGCAGTCGGCTAGCAAATACGCAGTATTTT
CDR3aa: CASSRLANTQYF

v_gene: TRBV5-1
j_gene: TRBJ1-3
abundance: .
d_gene: .
CDR3nt: TGCGCCAGCAGCCCTTCCAGGGTCTCTGGAAACACCATATATTTT
CDR3aa: CASSPSRVSGNTIYF

v_gene: TRBV29-1
j_gene: TRBJ2-3
abundance: .
d_gene: .
CDR3nt: TGCAGCGTTGAATCGGGACTGGACACAGATACGCAGTATTTT
CDR3aa: CSVESGLDTDTQYF

v_gene: TRBV7-6
j_gene: TRBJ1-5
abundance: .
d_gene: .
CDR3nt: TGTGCCAGCAGCGAAGCCACAGGGCCCAATCAGCCCCAGCATTTT
CDR3aa: CASSEATGPNQPQHF

v_gene: TRBV6-5
j_gene: TRBJ2-7
abundance: .
d_gene: .
CDR3nt: TGTGCCAGCATCCTTGAGGACATGACGACCTACGAGCAGTACTTC
CDR3aa: CASILEDMTTYEQYF

v_gene: TRBV6-5
j_gene: TRBJ2-1
abundance: .
d_gene: TRBD2
CDR3nt: TGTGCCAGCAGTTACGGGACGGGGGGGCGTAATGAGCAGTTCTTC
CDR3aa: CASSYGTGGRNEQFF

v_gene: TRBV6-5
j_gene: TRBJ2-1
abundance: .
d_gene: .
CDR3nt: TGTGCCAGCAAACCGGAGGGGGTATACAATGAGCAGTTCTTC
CDR3aa: CASKPEGVYNEQFF

v_gene: TRBV4-1
j_gene: TRBJ2-1
abundance: .
d_gene: .
CDR3nt: TGCGCCAGCAGCCATGTTTCGGATGAGCAGTTCTTC
CDR3aa: CASSHVSDEQFF

v_gene: TRBV4-1
j_gene: TRBJ2-4
abundance: .
d_gene: .
CDR3nt: TGCGCCAGCAGCCACGTCTCAATGGCCAAAAACATTCAGTACTTC
CDR3aa: CASSHVSMAKNIQYF

v_gene: TRBV13
j_gene: TRBJ2-7
abundance: .
d_gene: .
CDR3nt: TGTGCCAGCAGCTTTTTTAGTCGTTACGAGCAGTACTTC
CDR3aa: CASSFFSRYEQYF

v_gene: TRBV7-2
j_gene: TRBJ2-3
abundance: .
d_gene: TRBD2
CDR3nt: TGTGCCAGCAGCGCCGGGGCGGCGGGGGGCGGCACAGATACGCAGTATTTT
CDR3aa: CASSAGAAGGGTDTQYF

v_gene: TRBV18
j_gene: TRBJ1-2
abundance: .
d_gene: .
CDR3nt: TGTGCCAGCTCACCACCGACGGGCCTTCGGGGCTACACCTTC
CDR3aa: CASSPPTGLRGYTF

v_gene: TRBV30
j_gene: TRBJ1-1
abundance: .
d_gene: .
CDR3nt: TGTGCCTGGAAGACAGATAAACATACAGCTTTCTTT
CDR3aa: CAWKTDKHTAFF

v_gene: TRBV2
j_gene: TRBJ2-3
abundance: .
d_gene: .
CDR3nt: TGTGCCACGTGGGGCGGGGATACGCAGTATTTT
CDR3aa: CATWGGDTQYF

v_gene: TRBV11-2
j_gene: TRBJ2-3
abundance: .
d_gene: .
CDR3nt: TGTGCCAGCAGCCCCCCCAGCGCAGATACGCAGTATTTT
CDR3aa: CASSPPSADTQYF

v_gene: TRBV5-1
j_gene: TRBJ2-5
abundance: once
d_gene: .
CDR3nt: TGCGCCAGCAGCTTATCAGTCGGAAATTGGGAGACCCAGTACTTC
CDR3aa: CASSLSVGNWETQYF

v_gene: TRBV6-5
j_gene: TRBJ2-2
abundance: .
d_gene: TRBD1
CDR3nt: TGTGCCAGCAGTCTTAGGACAGGGTACACCGGGGAGCTGTTTTTT
CDR3aa: CASSLRTGYTGELFF

v_gene: TRBV4-1
j_gene: TRBJ2-7
abundance: .
d_gene: .
CDR3nt: TGCGCCAGCAGCCAATTATTAGGCTACGAGCAGTACTTC
CDR3aa: CASSQLLGYEQYF

v_gene: TRBV9
j_gene: TRBJ2-2
abundance: .
d_gene: .
CDR3nt: TGTGCCAGCAGCCCGCGCGGGGAAAACACCGGGGAGCTGTTTTTT
CDR3aa: CASSPRGENTGELFF

v_gene: TRBV7-3
j_gene: TRBJ2-1
abundance: .
d_gene: TRBD2
CDR3nt: TGTGCCAGCAGCCCCTACCCTAGCGGTCCCGACAATGAGCAGTTCTTC
CDR3aa: CASSPYPSGPDNEQFF

v_gene: TRBV4-3
j_gene: TRBJ2-7
abundance: .
d_gene: TRBD2
CDR3nt: TGCGCCAGCAGCCAACGGGAGGGGCCGTTATACGAGCAGTACTTC
CDR3aa: CASSQREGPLYEQYF

v_gene: TRBV4-2
j_gene: TRBJ2-7
abundance: .
d_gene: TRBD2
CDR3nt: TGTGCCAGCAGCCACAGACTAGCGGGGACCTACGAGCAGTACTTC
CDR3aa: CASSHRLAGTYEQYF

v_gene: TRBV29-1
j_gene: TRBJ2-5
abundance: .
d_gene: .
CDR3nt: TGCAGCGCCACCGGGACCCTGGGGGGGGCACAAGAGACCCAGTACTTC
CDR3aa: CSATGTLGGAQETQYF

v_gene: TRBV18
j_gene: TRBJ2-1
abundance: .
d_gene: .
CDR3nt: TGTGCCAGCTCCCCGCAACAGGGCCACCCCAATGAGCAGTTCTTC
CDR3aa: CASSPQQGHPNEQFF

v_gene: TRBV27
j_gene: TRBJ2-2
abundance: .
d_gene: .
CDR3nt: TGTGCCAGCAGTCCGAGGCCCGGGGAGCTGTTTTTT
CDR3aa: CASSPRPGELFF

v_gene: TRBV27
j_gene: TRBJ2-1
abundance: .
d_gene: TRBD2
CDR3nt: TGTGCCAGCAGTTCCGGGGGGAGCTCCTACAATGAGCAGTTCTTC
CDR3aa: CASSSGGSSYNEQFF

v_gene: TRBV7-6
j_gene: TRBJ2-1
abundance: .
d_gene: .
CDR3nt: TGTGCCAGCAGCTTAGCATTCAGGAGTCGCAGCTCCTACAATGAGCAGTTCTTC
CDR3aa: CASSLAFRSRSSYNEQFF

v_gene: TRBV28
j_gene: TRBJ2-7
abundance: .
d_gene: .
CDR3nt: TGTGCCAGCAGCCGGAGGGAGGCCCGGGGTCTCCCCTACGAGCAGTACTTC
CDR3aa: CASSRREARGLPYEQYF

v_gene: TRBV10-3
j_gene: TRBJ2-1
abundance: .
d_gene: TRBD2
CDR3nt: TGTGCCATCAGTGACGGGAGGGACTCCTACAATGAGCAGTTCTTC
CDR3aa: CAISDGRDSYNEQFF

v_gene: TRBV2
j_gene: TRBJ2-2
abundance: .
d_gene: TRBD2
CDR3nt: TGTGCCAGCAGCGCTAGCGGGCTTAACACCGGGGAGCTGTTTTTT
CDR3aa: CASSASGLNTGELFF

v_gene: TRBV4-3
j_gene: TRBJ2-7
abundance: .
d_gene: TRBD1
CDR3nt: TGCGCCAGCAGCCAAGGACAGGGGTTATCCTCCTACGAGCAGTACTTC
CDR3aa: CASSQGQGLSSYEQYF

v_gene: TRBV27
j_gene: TRBJ2-7
abundance: .
d_gene: .
CDR3nt: TGTGCCAGCACCACCGGGACACCAGGAGCCCACTACGAGCAGTACTTC
CDR3aa: CASTTGTPGAHYEQYF